The next 8 T cell receptor beta chains were all read from a single sample in a study of blood T cell repertoires in COVID-19. Clones were sequenced by immunoSEQ multiplex PCR, and TCRdb holds only the in-frame ones, with some missing. The data contain about 35,000 clones, 87% of them singletons. What was sequenced was peripheral blood. Receptor source: a human donor in a cohort sampled during active COVID-19.

V and J are TRBV29-1 and TRBJ2-2; 8 bases fit TRBD2. Germline values: CDR1 SQVTM, CDR2 ANQGSEA. This CDR3 contains 15 residues. V was pared by 7 bases and J by 6 bases, with 13 bases of the junction left unmatched. The CDR3 loop reads CSAGSNGGAAGELFF. The CDR3 coding sequence is TGCAGCGCAGGATCTAACGGGGGGGCAGCCGGGGAGCTGTTTTTT.

The chain is built from TRBV19 and TRBJ1-5; tentative D call: TRBD1 (6 bases). With 5 bases removed from V and 1 base from J, the gap between germline ends came to 9 bases. The germline V gene has CDR1 LNHDA and CDR2 SQIVND (reference sequence). This CDR3 region has 14 residues. In DNA, the CDR3 is TGTGCCAGTAGTTCACAGGGAAGCAATCAGCCCCAGCATTTT. Protein sequence: CASSSQGSNQPQHF.

This rearrangement joins TRBV28 to TRBJ1-2, with 11 bases identical to TRBD1. The J segment lost 8 bases and the V segment lost 5 bases, leaving 10 bases of the junction unmatched. The germline gives CDR1 MDHEN, CDR2 SYDVKM. The CDR3 runs to 15 residues. This CDR3 reads CASSNQGTGGRGYTF. CDR3 nucleotide sequence: TGTGCCAGCAGTAACCAAGGGACAGGGGGTAGGGGCTACACCTTC.

The chain combines TRBV6-5 with TRBJ2-7; D possibly corresponds to TRBD2 (5 bases). Germline values: CDR1 MNHEY, CDR2 SVGAGI. Trimming cost V 6 bases and J 3 bases, with 18 bases left between them. The CDR3 has 15 amino acids. The CDR3 loop is CASRPHRDPVYEQYF. In DNA, the CDR3 is TGTGCCAGCAGACCCCACCGGGATCCAGTCTACGAGCAGTACTTC.

The chain uses TRBV5-6 and TRBJ2-7, with a tentative D call TRBD2 (5 bases). The CDR3 sequence is 14 residues long. Trimming left V 5 bases short and J 3 bases short, with 15 bases between. From germline, CDR1 is SGHDT and CDR2 YYEEEE. The CDR3 reads CASSPAGFHYEQYF. CDR3 coding DNA: TGTGCCAGCAGTCCGGCGGGTTTCCACTACGAGCAGTACTTC.

The CDR3, as DNA: TGTGCCAGCAGCTCCGAAGGGAGAGCTTTCTTT. It encodes CASSSEGRAFF. The chain combines TRBV6-2 or TRBV6-3 with TRBJ1-1, with D unresolved. The CDR3 contains 11 residues. Germline lookup yields CDR1 MNHEY and CDR2 SVGEGT. V lost 6 bases, J lost 10 bases, and 12 bases lay in between.

The V call is TRBV9, the J call TRBJ2-2; D unclear. This CDR3 comprises 15 residues. CDR1 SGDLS and CDR2 YYNGEE come from the germline V gene. Trimming took off 0 bases at V and 4 bases at J, with 10 bases between the two ends. CDR3 sequence reads: CASSVGVRSTGELFF. The CDR3 region has the DNA TGTGCCAGCAGCGTAGGGGTTAGGAGCACCGGGGAGCTGTTTTTT.

The J gene is TRBJ1-6, the V gene TRBV10-3; maybe TRBD1 (6 bases). V lost 2 bases, J lost 8 bases, and 13 bases lay in between. The CDR3 sequence is 15 residues long. CDR1 is ENHRY and CDR2 is SYGVKD in the germline V gene. DNA for the CDR3: TGTGCCATCAGTGAGCGAGGCCAGGGGTATTCACCCCTCCACTTT. Translation gives CAISERGQGYSPLHF.